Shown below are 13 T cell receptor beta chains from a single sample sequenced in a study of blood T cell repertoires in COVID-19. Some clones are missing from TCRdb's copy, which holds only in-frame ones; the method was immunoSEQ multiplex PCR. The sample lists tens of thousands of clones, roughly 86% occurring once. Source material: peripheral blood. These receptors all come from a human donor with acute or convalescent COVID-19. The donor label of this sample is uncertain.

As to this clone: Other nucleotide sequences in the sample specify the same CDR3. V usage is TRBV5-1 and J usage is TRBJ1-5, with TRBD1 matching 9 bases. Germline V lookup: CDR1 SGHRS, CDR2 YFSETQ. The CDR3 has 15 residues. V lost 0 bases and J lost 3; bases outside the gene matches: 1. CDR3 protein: CASSLGTGVNQPQHF. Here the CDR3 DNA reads TGCGCCAGCAGCTTGGGGACAGGGGTCAATCAGCCCCAGCATTTT.

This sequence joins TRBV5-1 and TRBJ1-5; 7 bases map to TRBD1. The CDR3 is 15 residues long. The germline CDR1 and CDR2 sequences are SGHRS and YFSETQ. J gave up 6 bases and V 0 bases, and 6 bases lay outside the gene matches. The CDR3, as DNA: TGCGCCAGCAGCTTGGAAACAGGGGTAGGTCAGCCCCAGCATTTT. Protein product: CASSLETGVGQPQHF.

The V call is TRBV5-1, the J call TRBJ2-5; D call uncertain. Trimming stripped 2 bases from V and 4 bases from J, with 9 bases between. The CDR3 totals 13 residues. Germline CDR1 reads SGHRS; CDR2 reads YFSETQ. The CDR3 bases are TGCGCCAGCAGCTTTAGGAGCCGAGAGACCCAGTACTTC. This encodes CASSFRSRETQYF.

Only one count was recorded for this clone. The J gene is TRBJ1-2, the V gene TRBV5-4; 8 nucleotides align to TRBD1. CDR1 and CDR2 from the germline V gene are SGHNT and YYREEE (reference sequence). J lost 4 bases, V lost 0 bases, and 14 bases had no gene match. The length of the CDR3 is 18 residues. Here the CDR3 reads CASSLDGTRTGRTYGYTF. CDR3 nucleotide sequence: TGTGCCAGCAGCTTGGATGGGACACGGACAGGGCGCACCTATGGCTACACCTTC.

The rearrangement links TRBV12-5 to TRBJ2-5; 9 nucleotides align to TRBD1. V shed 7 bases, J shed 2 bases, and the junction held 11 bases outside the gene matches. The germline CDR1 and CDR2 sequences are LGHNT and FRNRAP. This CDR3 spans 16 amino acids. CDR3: CASVSIGTGSQETQYF. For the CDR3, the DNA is TGTGCTAGTGTAAGTATAGGGACAGGGAGTCAAGAGACCCAGTACTTC.

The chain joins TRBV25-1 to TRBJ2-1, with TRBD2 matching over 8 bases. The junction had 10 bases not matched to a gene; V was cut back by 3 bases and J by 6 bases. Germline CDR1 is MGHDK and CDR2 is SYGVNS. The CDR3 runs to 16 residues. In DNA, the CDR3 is TGTGCCAGCAGTGACACGGGGCTAGCGGGCCTCAATGAGCAGTTCTTC. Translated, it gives CASSDTGLAGLNEQFF. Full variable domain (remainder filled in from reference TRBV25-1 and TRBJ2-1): EADIYQTPRYLVIGTGKKITLECSQTMGHDKMYWYQQDPGMELHLIHYSYGVNSTEKGDLSSESTVSRIRTEHFPLTLESARPSHTSQYLCASSDTGLAGLNEQFFGPGTRLTVL.

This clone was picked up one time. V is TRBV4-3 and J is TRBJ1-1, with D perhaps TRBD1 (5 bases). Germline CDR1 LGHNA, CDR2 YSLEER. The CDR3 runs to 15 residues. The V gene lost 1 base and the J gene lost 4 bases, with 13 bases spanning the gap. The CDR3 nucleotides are TGCGCCAGCAGCCAAGCCCGGGGGTTTGGCACTGAAGCTTTCTTT. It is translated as CASSQARGFGTEAFF.

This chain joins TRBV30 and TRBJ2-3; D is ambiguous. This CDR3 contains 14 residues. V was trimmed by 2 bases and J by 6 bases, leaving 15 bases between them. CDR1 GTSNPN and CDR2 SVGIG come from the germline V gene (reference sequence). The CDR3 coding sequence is TGTGCCTGGAGTTCCGGCCTAGAGGTTGATACGCAGTATTTT. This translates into CAWSSGLEVDTQYF.

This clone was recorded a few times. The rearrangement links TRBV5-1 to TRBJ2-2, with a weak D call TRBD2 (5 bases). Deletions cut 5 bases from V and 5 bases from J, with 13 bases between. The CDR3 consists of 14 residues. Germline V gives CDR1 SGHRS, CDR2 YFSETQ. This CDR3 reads CASSFESGTGELFF. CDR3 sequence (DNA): TGCGCCAGCAGTTTTGAATCGGGAACCGGGGAGCTGTTTTTT.

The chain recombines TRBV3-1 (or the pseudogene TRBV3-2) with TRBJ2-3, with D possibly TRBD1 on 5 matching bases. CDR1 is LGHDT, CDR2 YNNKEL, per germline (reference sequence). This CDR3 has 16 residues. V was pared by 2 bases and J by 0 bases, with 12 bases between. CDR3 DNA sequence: TGTGCCAGCAGCCAACAGGGTCCCTCTAGCACAGATACGCAGTATTTT. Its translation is CASSQQGPSSTDTQYF.

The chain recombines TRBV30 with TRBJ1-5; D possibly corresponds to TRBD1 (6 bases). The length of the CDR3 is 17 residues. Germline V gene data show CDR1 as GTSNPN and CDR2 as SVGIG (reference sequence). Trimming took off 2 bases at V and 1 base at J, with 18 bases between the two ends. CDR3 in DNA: TGTGCCTGGAGTCAAGGGGGTGCGGGTCACAGCAATCAGCCCCAGCATTTT. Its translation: CAWSQGGAGHSNQPQHF.

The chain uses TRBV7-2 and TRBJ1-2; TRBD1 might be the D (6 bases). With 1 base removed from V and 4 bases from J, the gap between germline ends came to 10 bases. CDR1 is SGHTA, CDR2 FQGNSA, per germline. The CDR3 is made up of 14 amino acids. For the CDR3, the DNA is TGTGCCAGCAGCTTAGGGACAGAAACCTATGGCTACACCTTC. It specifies CASSLGTETYGYTF.

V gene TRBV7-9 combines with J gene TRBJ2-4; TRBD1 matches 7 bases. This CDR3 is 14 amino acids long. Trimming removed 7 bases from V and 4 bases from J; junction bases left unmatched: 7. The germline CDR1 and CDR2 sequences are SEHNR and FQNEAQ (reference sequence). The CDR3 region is CASTPGGSKNIQYF. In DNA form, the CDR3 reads TGTGCCAGCACCCCAGGGGGTTCTAAAAACATTCAGTACTTC.